This TCR beta chain is from a study of CD8+ T cells in alopecia areata (dated by TCRdb to the late 2010s). Concerning the study at large: Treated patients were enrolled in an open-label pilot trial of oral tofacitinib at 5 to 10 mg twice daily for moderate-to-severe alopecia areata. Tofacitinib-treated patients had biopsies at baseline and at 4 and 24 weeks of treatment, with a later scalp biopsy in several patients. RNA was obtained with the PAXgene miRNA kit for fixed scalp, the miRNeasy kit for PBMCs, and the RNeasy kit for mouse skin. In treated patients, disease severity was measured using the SALT score, which gives the percentage of scalp surface area affected. Patients stayed on tofacitinib for 6 to 18 months and then had 6 months of follow-up off drug so that delayed response and recurrence could be assessed. The study used high-throughput TCRbeta sequencing to examine T cell clonal expansion in alopecia areata, in both the C3H/HeJ mouse model and human patients. In humans, TCRbeta sequencing was performed on scalp tissue and on sorted CD4+ and CD8+ peripheral blood T cells from healthy controls and from patients with patchy or totalis/universalis alopecia areata. immunoSEQ multiplex PCR using 35 Vbeta forward primers and 13 Jbeta reverse primers was used to amplify TCRbeta CDR3 regions. Clonality in the scalp was compared among normal scalp (n=4), patchy alopecia areata scalp (n=8), and alopecia totalis/universalis scalp (n=8).

CDR1 is given as SGHTA and CDR2 as FQGTGA, both from the germline V gene. The CDR3, from cysteine to phenylalanine, totals 13 residues. The entry retains the CDR3 DNA only, 39 bases that are in frame from base 1. Trimming costs V 1 base and J 5 bases, and their ends lie 7 bases apart. General findings and caveats noted by the study authors: Scalp TCR repertoire analysis is complicated because resident alphabeta T cells in normal human skin are also sequenced, whereas mouse skin is dominated by gammadelta T cells. With tofacitinib, both scalp clonality and the number of expanded CD8+ clones among the top 100 scalp clones went down significantly. During tofacitinib treatment, many expanded lesional clones remained in scalp and blood, and this persistence may partly explain relapse after treatment is stopped. Shared TCR sequences between patients were less evident than in mice, which may be partly attributable to HLA diversity in the patient population. Because the treated cohort was small and had only one nonresponder, larger studies are needed to examine links between baseline CD8+ expansion and response. Lesional scalp, especially in alopecia totalis/universalis, showed higher clonality and more expanded CD8+ clones than normal scalp, suggesting antigenic drive.

Library method: the immunoSEQ multiplex PCR assay. RNA was extracted from all samples and reverse transcribed into cDNA, which served as template for TCR sequencing. SuperScript III was used to make first-strand cDNA, primed with a 2:1 mix of oligo-dT and random hexamers. A synthetic immune receptor repertoire was used to measure amplification bias, and any remaining bias was corrected computationally. From the authors' description of their analysis: Raw reads were preprocessed to remove errors, and CDR3 was defined by IMGT conventions from the conserved cysteine to phenylalanine. Clonality was computed by normalizing Shannon entropy by log2 of the number of productive unique TCRs and subtracting the result from 1. Whether scalp clones were CD4 or CD8 was inferred by matching scalp TCRbeta sequences against CD4 and CD8 repertoires sorted from blood. Here the immuneACCESS table is served through TCRdb, limited to in-frame sequences with V and J called. Missing clones are a known gap in these copies; in checked studies unresolved V genes cover under half, and the rest lacks a known reason. V and J calls and clone size are given by that table; D and trimming were obtained from the DNA. The sample records some 220,000 clones, under 60% of which are singletons. The top ten clones comprise 1.6% of the sample.

A few counts support this clone. It lacks a known antigen. No per-base quality is available; no much larger clone lies one base away. Other DNA sequences in the sample encode the same CDR3. This sample's time point label indicates: 4 weeks on oral tofacitinib. The treatment or condition label here, explained by the study, means: oral pan-JAK inhibitor, 5-10 mg twice daily. Lesional scalp punch biopsies and peripheral blood were obtained from alopecia areata patients. PBMCs were isolated by density centrifugation and stained for CD3, CD4 and CD8, after which CD4+ and CD8+ T cells were sorted on a FACSAria.

The chain is assembled from TRBV7-3 and TRBJ2-3, with the D segment identity uncertain. The clonotype originates from a human donor with alopecia areata. Here the sequenced sample was CD4+ T cells sorted from blood, taken at week 4, from a patient treated with tofacitinib. CDR3 sequence: CASSLREGDTQYF. The nucleotide sequence is given as TGTGCCAGCAGCTTAAGGGAAGGAGATACGCAGTATTTT.